Listed below are T cell receptor beta chains from one sample, sequenced in a study of cytomegalovirus exposure and HLA in healthy donors. Data came from immunoSEQ multiplex PCR; TCRdb stores just in-frame clones and leaves some out. The sample contains tens of thousands of clones, 70% to 75% of which appear only once. Specimen: PBMCs. The receptors stem from a woman aged 25 to 39 in good health and CMV-seropositive. Both conserved end residues are part of each CDR3. Each record gives: clone size, V gene, D gene, J gene, CDR3 DNA, CDR3 protein. D genes are given only for firm matches. Clone sizes are given selectively: once, few, many, or a class where the clone is expanded.

NA	TRBV5-1	TRBD1	TRBJ1-4	TGCGCCAGCAGCCCGGGACAGCAATATGAAAAACTGTTTTTT	CASSPGQQYEKLFF
NA	TRBV6-6	NA	TRBJ1-2	TGTGCCAGCAGTTACGGGGGAGGTGGCTACACCTTC	CASSYGGGGYTF
NA	TRBV6-5	NA	TRBJ2-7	TGTGCCAGCAGTTACCCCCGGGGGAGCGAGCAGTACTTC	CASSYPRGSEQYF
NA	TRBV5-1	TRBD2	TRBJ2-3	TGCGCCAGCAGCTCCTCCGCAGGACTAGCGGGGACTACGCAGTATTTT	CASSSSAGLAGTTQYF
many	TRBV7-7	NA	TRBJ2-1	TGTGCTAGCAGCGACGGAGGCGGTGCGAATGAGCAGTTCTTC	CASSDGGGANEQFF
NA	TRBV27	NA	TRBJ1-1	TGTGCCAGCAAGAGTAACACTGAAGCTTTCTTT	CASKSNTEAFF
NA	TRBV28	NA	TRBJ1-2	TGTGCCAGCAGTATCCGACAGGTTGGCTACACCTTC	CASSIRQVGYTF
NA	TRBV29-1	TRBD2	TRBJ2-1	TGCAGCGTTGAGCTACTAGCGGACTACAATGAGCAGTTCTTC	CSVELLADYNEQFF
NA	TRBV6-5	NA	TRBJ1-2	TGTGCCAGCAGGGACAGTTCTAACTATGGCTACACCTTC	CASRDSSNYGYTF
NA	TRBV5-1	TRBD2	TRBJ2-7	TGCGCCAGCAGCCCTACTAGCGGGGTGAAAGAGCAGTACTTC	CASSPTSGVKEQYF
few	TRBV29-1	NA	TRBJ1-2	TGCAGCGTGTTCACCTTTCAGGGGAACTATGGCTACACCTTC	CSVFTFQGNYGYTF
once	TRBV10-3	TRBD2	TRBJ2-7	TGTGCCATCAGTAACCTAGCGGGCGACGAGCAGTACTTC	CAISNLAGDEQYF
NA	TRBV30	NA	TRBJ2-3	TGTGCCTGGAGATTTTACACAGATACGCAGTATTTT	CAWRFYTDTQYF